The entry below gives a single T cell receptor (beta chain) sequence along with its context. Its antigen is still unknown. This sample stems from a study of response to subunit inactivated influenza vaccine. The germline CDR1 and CDR2 sequences are LGHNA and YSLEER. Between the trimmed V and J ends, which lost 1 base and 2 bases, there was a span of 12 bases. This CDR3 has 16 amino acids. Study-wide points: It was the authors' suggestion that each seasonal influenza vaccination recruits few new T cells.

TCRdb re-analysed the RT-PCR reads in MiXCR, keeping a single row per CDR3 protein. The sample has 700,000 to 800,000 distinct CDR3 sequences; about a fifth are singletons. The rearrangement uses TRBV4-3 and TRBJ2-1; perhaps D is TRBD1 or TRBD2 (5 bases each). The source is a man aged 45-65 years who received an inactivated influenza vaccine. Sequenced material: PBMCs from blood, taken around 5 days after vaccination. The CDR3 sequence is CASSQVGGATYNEQFF. The DNA of the CDR3 is TGCGCCAGCAGCCAAGTTGGGGGAGCGACCTACAATGAGCAGTTCTTC.